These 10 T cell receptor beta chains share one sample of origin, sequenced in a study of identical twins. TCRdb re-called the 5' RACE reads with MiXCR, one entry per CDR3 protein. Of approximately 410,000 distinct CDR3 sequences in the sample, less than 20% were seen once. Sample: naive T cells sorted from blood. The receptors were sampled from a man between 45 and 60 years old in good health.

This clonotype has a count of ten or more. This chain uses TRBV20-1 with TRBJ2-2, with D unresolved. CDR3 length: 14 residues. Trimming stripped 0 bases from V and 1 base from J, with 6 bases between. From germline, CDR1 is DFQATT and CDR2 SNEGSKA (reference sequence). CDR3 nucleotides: TGCAGTGCTAGAGATCCTGGGAACACCGGGGAGCTGTTTTTT. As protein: CSARDPGNTGELFF.

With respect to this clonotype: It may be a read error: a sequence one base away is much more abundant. The CDR3: CSASVGGGPLLGEQFF. The CDR3 DNA reads as TGCAGTGCTAGTGTGGGCGGGGGGCCCCTTTTAGGGGAGCAGTTCTTC. The genes are TRBV20-1 and TRBJ2-1; 8 positions match TRBD2. There are 16 residues in the CDR3. Germline trimming cut 3 bases from V and 10 bases from J; bases unmatched to any gene: 17. The germline V gene encodes CDR1 DFQATT and CDR2 SNEGSKA (reference sequence).

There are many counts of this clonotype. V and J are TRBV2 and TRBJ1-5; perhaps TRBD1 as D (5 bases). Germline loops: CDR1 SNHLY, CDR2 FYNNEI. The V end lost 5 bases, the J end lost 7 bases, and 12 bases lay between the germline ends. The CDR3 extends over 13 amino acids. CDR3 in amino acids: CASSSPRGQPQHF. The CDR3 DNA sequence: TGTGCCAGCAGTTCGCCCCGGGGCCAGCCCCAGCATTTT.

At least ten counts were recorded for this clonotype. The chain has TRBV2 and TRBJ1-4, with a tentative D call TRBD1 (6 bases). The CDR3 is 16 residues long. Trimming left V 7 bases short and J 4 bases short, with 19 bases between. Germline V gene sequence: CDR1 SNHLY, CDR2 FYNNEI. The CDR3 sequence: CASTGGRGRGNEKLFF. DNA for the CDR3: TGTGCCAGCACCGGAGGGCGGGGCAGGGGTAATGAAAAACTGTTTTTT.

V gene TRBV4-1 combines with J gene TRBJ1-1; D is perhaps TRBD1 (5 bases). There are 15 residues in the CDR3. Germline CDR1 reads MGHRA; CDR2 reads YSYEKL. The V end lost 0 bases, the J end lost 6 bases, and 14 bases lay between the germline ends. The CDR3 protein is CASSQDPGISAEAFF. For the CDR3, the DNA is TGCGCCAGCAGCCAAGATCCAGGGATTAGTGCTGAAGCTTTCTTT.

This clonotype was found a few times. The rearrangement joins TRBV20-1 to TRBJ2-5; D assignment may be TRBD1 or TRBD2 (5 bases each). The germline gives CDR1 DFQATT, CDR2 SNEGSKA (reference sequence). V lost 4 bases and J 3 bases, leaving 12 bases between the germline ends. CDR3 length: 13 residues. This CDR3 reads CSAKGTSKETQYF. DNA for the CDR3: TGCAGTGCTAAGGGGACGTCGAAAGAGACCCAGTACTTC.

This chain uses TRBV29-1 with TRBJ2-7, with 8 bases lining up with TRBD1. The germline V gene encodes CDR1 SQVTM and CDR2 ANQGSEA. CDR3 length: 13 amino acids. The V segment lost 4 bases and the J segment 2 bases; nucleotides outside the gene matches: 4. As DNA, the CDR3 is TGCAGCGTTGGACAGGGGCTGACCTACGAGCAGTACTTC. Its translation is CSVGQGLTYEQYF.

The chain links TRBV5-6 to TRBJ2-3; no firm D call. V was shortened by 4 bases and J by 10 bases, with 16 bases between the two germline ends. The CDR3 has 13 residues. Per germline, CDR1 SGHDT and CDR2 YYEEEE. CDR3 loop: CASSPPTANSQYF. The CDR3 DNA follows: TGTGCCAGCAGCCCTCCCACCGCGAATTCGCAGTATTTT. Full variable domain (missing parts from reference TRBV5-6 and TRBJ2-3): DAGVTQSPTHLIKTRGQQVTLRCSPKSGHDTVSWYQQALGQGPQFIFQYYEEEERQRGNFPDRFSGHQFPNYSSELNVNALLLGDSALYLCASSPPTANSQYFGPGTRLTVL.

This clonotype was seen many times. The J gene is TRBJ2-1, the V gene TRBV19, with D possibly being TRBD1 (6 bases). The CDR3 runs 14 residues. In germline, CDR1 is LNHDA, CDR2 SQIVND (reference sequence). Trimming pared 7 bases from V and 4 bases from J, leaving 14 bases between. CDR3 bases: TGTGCCAGTACCGGGGCAGGGGCGTACAATGAGCAGTTCTTC. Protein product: CASTGAGAYNEQFF.

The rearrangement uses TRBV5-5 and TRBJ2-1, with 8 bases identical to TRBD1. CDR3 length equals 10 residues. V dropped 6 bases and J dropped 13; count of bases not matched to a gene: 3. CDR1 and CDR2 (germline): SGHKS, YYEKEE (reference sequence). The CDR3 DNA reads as TGTGCCAGCATAGGACAGGGACAGTTCTTC. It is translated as CASIGQGQFF.